This passage covers 17 T cell receptor beta chains from one sample sequenced in a study of blood T cell repertoires in COVID-19. The assay was immunoSEQ multiplex PCR, and TCRdb's table has in-frame clones only and misses some. The sample gives roughly 80,000 clones, under 85% of which show up once; 25% to 35% is in the top ten. The sample consisted of peripheral blood. The source is an elderly woman with acute or convalescent COVID-19.

This chain links TRBV11-1 with TRBJ2-2, with 8 nucleotides matching TRBD1. This CDR3 has 16 amino acids. The germline CDR1 and CDR2 sequences are SGHAT and FQDESV (reference sequence). J gave up 3 bases and V 5 bases, and 8 bases lay outside the gene matches. The CDR3 DNA sequence: TGTGCCAGCAGCCCACGGACAGGGCGGGACACCGGGGAGCTGTTTTTT. Its protein product is CASSPRTGRDTGELFF.

This clone was counted once. The rearrangement uses TRBV29-1 and TRBJ2-1; tentative D call: TRBD1 (6 bases). CDR3 length equals 15 residues. CDR1 is SQVTM and CDR2 is ANQGSEA in the germline V gene. The V and J ends lost 6 bases and 5 bases respectively, with 20 bases between them. CDR3 in DNA: TGCAGCGTAGCCATCCGGTGGACAGCTAACAATGAGCAGTTCTTC. Amino acids: CSVAIRWTANNEQFF.

The gene calls are TRBV7-9 and TRBJ1-1, with unresolved D. Germline V gene data show CDR1 as SEHNR and CDR2 as FQNEAQ (reference sequence). The V gene lost 1 base and the J gene lost 3 bases, with 12 bases spanning the gap. There are 15 residues in the CDR3. CDR3: CASSLDAGRYTEAFF. CDR3 DNA: TGTGCCAGCAGCTTAGATGCAGGTCGGTACACTGAAGCTTTCTTT.

This clone was counted between two and nine times. This chain links TRBV4-2 with TRBJ2-3; D remains ambiguous. The CDR3 loop spans 14 amino acids. Germline V gene data show CDR1 as LGHNA and CDR2 as YNFKEQ. With 0 bases removed from V and 3 bases from J, the gap between germline ends came to 7 bases. The CDR3 loop reads CASSQDPGTDTQYF. The CDR3 bases are TGTGCCAGCAGCCAAGATCCCGGGACAGATACGCAGTATTTT.

The chain couples TRBV7-2 to TRBJ2-5; weak D call: TRBD2 (6 bases). Trimming removed 4 bases at V and 7 bases at J, with 16 bases between. The CDR3 sequence is 14 residues long. CDR1 is SGHTA, CDR2 FQGNSA, per germline. CDR3 nucleotides: TGTGCCAGCAGCTCGGGGCGGGGCGGATGGACCCAGTACTTC. It is translated as CASSSGRGGWTQYF.

The J gene is TRBJ1-5, the V gene TRBV2, with no clear D. V was trimmed by 4 bases and J by 2 bases, leaving 9 bases between them. The germline gives CDR1 SNHLY, CDR2 FYNNEI. The CDR3 extends over 14 amino acids. DNA of the CDR3: TGTGCCAGCAGTGCGTCGTCCCGCAATCAGCCCCAGCATTTT. This translates into CASSASSRNQPQHF.

The chain recombines TRBV7-9 with TRBJ2-4; D remains ambiguous. Germline V gene lookup returns CDR1 SEHNR and CDR2 FQNEAQ (reference sequence). The V end was cut by 2 bases, the J end by 0 bases, with 8 bases between. The CDR3 contains 15 residues. The CDR3 sequence: CASSLTDLAKNIQYF. The CDR3 DNA is TGTGCCAGCAGCTTAACAGATTTAGCCAAAAACATTCAGTACTTC.

In this sample, this clone turned up once. This rearrangement joins TRBV7-3 to TRBJ2-5; D is unclear. Germline lookup yields CDR1 SGHTA and CDR2 FQGTGA. The CDR3 is made up of 13 amino acids. Trimming cost V 4 bases and J 4 bases, with 10 bases left between them. Here the CDR3 DNA reads TGTGCCAGCAGCTCCGACTTGGGAGAGACCCAGTACTTC. Protein product: CASSSDLGETQYF.

The J gene is TRBJ2-1, the V gene TRBV18; D possibly corresponds to TRBD1 (6 bases). The V gene's germline CDR1 is KGHSH and CDR2 LQKENI. There are 15 residues in the CDR3. The V and J ends lost 3 bases and 0 bases respectively, with 9 bases between them. The CDR3 nucleotides read TGTGCCAGCTCACCTCAGGGGAGCTCCTACAATGAGCAGTTCTTC. The encoded protein is CASSPQGSSYNEQFF.

J is TRBJ1-4 and V is TRBV10-3; unclear D gene. The CDR3 covers 16 residues. Trimming removed 0 bases from V and 8 bases from J, with 16 bases in between. Germline V gene lookup returns CDR1 ENHRY and CDR2 SYGVKD. The CDR3 spells CAISESTGGRGEKLFF. In DNA, the CDR3 is TGTGCCATCAGTGAGTCGACTGGTGGTCGGGGAGAAAAACTGTTTTTT.

This clone was counted between two and nine times. V and J are TRBV3-1 (or the pseudogene TRBV3-2) and TRBJ2-7; TRBD2 matches 16 bases. CDR3 length equals 14 residues. The germline gives CDR1 LGHDT, CDR2 YNNKEL (reference sequence). The ends lost 3 bases at V and 11 bases at J; junction bases unmatched: 4. The CDR3 sequence: CASSHLGLAGGEYF. CDR3 in DNA: TGTGCCAGCAGCCACCTGGGACTAGCGGGAGGGGAGTACTTC.

V gene TRBV7-8 combines with J gene TRBJ2-1; 9 bases align to TRBD2. Trimming at V came to 2 bases and at J to 5 bases, leaving 1 base not matched to a gene. Germline V gene lookup returns CDR1 SGHVS and CDR2 FQNEAQ. CDR3 length: 14 amino acids. CDR3 bases: TGTGCCAGCAGCTTAAGACTAGCGGACAATGAGCAGTTCTTC. Translating gives CASSLRLADNEQFF.

The chain couples TRBV7-9 to TRBJ2-5; TRBD2 aligns across 9 bases. Per germline, CDR1 SEHNR and CDR2 FQNEAQ (reference sequence). The CDR3 has 13 residues. V dropped 5 bases and J dropped 5; count of bases not matched to a gene: 3. The CDR3 loop reads CASSPSGTETQYF. The CDR3 DNA follows: TGTGCCAGCAGCCCTAGCGGGACGGAGACCCAGTACTTC. The full variable domain, in which reference TRBV7-9 and TRBJ2-5 provide the parts outside the CDR3, is DTGVSQNPRHKITKRGQNVTFRCDPISEHNRLYWYRQTLGQGPEFLTYFQNEAQLEKSRLLSDRFSAERPKGSFSTLEIQRTEQGDSAMYLCASSPSGTETQYFGPGTRLLVL.

This chain links TRBV28 with TRBJ2-1, with D hard to call. V was cut by 6 bases and J by 7 bases, with 10 bases left in between. In germline, CDR1 is MDHEN, CDR2 SYDVKM. This CDR3 comprises 12 residues. The CDR3 DNA follows: TGTGCCAGCAGCTCCTTTATGAATGAGCAGTTCTTC. As protein: CASSSFMNEQFF.

Concerning this clone itself: One end of the junction varies from germline; a read error may be responsible. The rearrangement joins TRBV3-1 (or the pseudogene TRBV3-2) to TRBJ2-7; 9 nucleotides align to TRBD2. The CDR3 sequence is 15 residues long. The V gene's germline CDR1 is LGHDT and CDR2 YNNKEL (reference sequence). The CDR3, as DNA: TGTGCCAGCAACCAAATTAGCGGGAGAGGGCGCGAGCAGTACTTC. Translation gives CASNQISGRGREQYF.

This chain joins TRBV7-2 and TRBJ1-4, with D unresolved. The CDR3 is 15 residues long. Looked up from germline, CDR1 is SGHTA and CDR2 is FQGNSA. V lost 5 bases to trimming and J lost 8 bases, with 18 bases between them. This CDR3 reads CASSPQITETEKLFF. As DNA, the CDR3 is TGTGCCAGCAGCCCGCAGATCACAGAAACCGAAAAACTGTTTTTT.

The rearrangement uses TRBV5-1 and TRBJ1-1; 7 bases agree with TRBD1. V lost 3 bases and J lost 0; bases outside the gene matches: 2. The germline CDR1 and CDR2 sequences are SGHRS and YFSETQ. CDR3 length equals 14 residues. CDR3 protein: CASSSQGMNTEAFF. CDR3 in DNA: TGCGCCAGCAGCTCACAGGGGATGAACACTGAAGCTTTCTTT. The full variable domain, completed using reference TRBV5-1 and TRBJ1-1, is KAGVTQTPRYLIKTRGQQVTLSCSPISGHRSVSWYQQTPGQGLQFLFEYFSETQRNKGNFPGRFSGRQFSNSRSEMNVSTLELGDSALYLCASSSQGMNTEAFFGQGTRLTVV.